This record covers a single T cell receptor (beta chain). The table came from immunoSEQ multiplex PCR; TCRdb's copy has only in-frame clones and leaves some out. This table has fewer than 60,000 clones, approximately 79% appearing once. The sample is drawn from a study of PD-L1 blockade in urothelial cancer. At the level of the study: The year 2014 saw patients start atezolizumab, 1,200 mg intravenously every 3 weeks. The number of prior chemotherapy regimens per patient was 0 to 3.

Germline CDR1 is MGHRA and CDR2 is YSYEKL. The V and J ends lost 4 bases and 3 bases, in that order; junction bases with no gene match: 3. The CDR3 length is 13 residues. As to time point: pretreatment peripheral blood. Sequenced material: PBMCs, taken around atezolizumab (anti-PD-L1) treatment. The V call is TRBV4-1, the J call TRBJ2-7; 7 bases map to TRBD1. The TCR originated in a man aged 65 to 79 with urothelial cancer. CDR3 sequence (DNA): TGCGCCAGCAGCCCCTACAGGGGCTACGAGCAGTACTTC. Translating it yields CASSPYRGYEQYF.